These T cell receptor beta chains were read from a single sample in a study of T cell clones after liver transplantation. This table comes from immunoSEQ multiplex PCR, and its TCRdb copy is limited to in-frame clones, with some not included. The sample carries 55,000 to 80,000 clones, 90% recorded once. Sequencing was performed on CD4+ T cells from blood, taken before liver transplant. The receptors come from a human donor who received a liver transplant. CDR3s include the opening cysteine and the closing phenylalanine or tryptophan. D genes are given only for firm matches. Expanded clones are given a class, and other clones once, few, many or no size at all.

.	.	TRBV19	TRBJ2-1	TGTGCCAGTAGTAAACTAGCCAATGAGCAGTTCTTC	CASSKLANEQFF
.	.	TRBV7-9	TRBJ2-3	TGTGCCAGCAGCCCGATCCTTCCTGCAGGGACAGATACGCAGTATTTT	CASSPILPAGTDTQYF
.	.	TRBV7-2	TRBJ2-3	TGTGCCAGCAGCTTCGGGTCGACCGGCGATACGCAGTATTTT	CASSFGSTGDTQYF
TRBD2	.	TRBV7-2	TRBJ2-7	TGTGCCAGCAGCTTCCGACCTAGCGGGAGCGACGAGCAGTACTTC	CASSFRPSGSDEQYF
TRBD1	.	TRBV10-2	TRBJ2-1	TGCGCCAGCGACAGGGGCGGGATCGGTGAGCAGTTCTTC	CASDRGGIGEQFF
.	.	TRBV7-2	TRBJ2-1	TGTGCCAGCAGTCGCAGAGATACACCCTCCTACAATGAGCAGTTCTTC	CASSRRDTPSYNEQFF
.	.	TRBV18	TRBJ2-3	TGTGCCAGCTCACCATGGAGGGAATGGGGCACAGATACGCAGTATTTT	CASSPWREWGTDTQYF
TRBD1	once	TRBV4-2	TRBJ1-1	TGTGCCAGCAGCCAGTCTATTGACAGGGGGAACACTGAAGCTTTCTTT	CASSQSIDRGNTEAFF
TRBD2	.	TRBV2	TRBJ2-1	TGTGCCAGCAGTTGGCCAGCGGGAGGGAGCTCCTACAATGAGCAGTTCTTC	CASSWPAGGSSYNEQFF
.	.	TRBV28	TRBJ2-3	TGTGCCAGCATTCCCCCGGGCCGCACAGATACGCAGTATTTT	CASIPPGRTDTQYF
TRBD1	.	TRBV6-5	TRBJ1-2	TGTGCCAGCAGTTACTCCGGGACAGGGGACTATGGCTACACCTTC	CASSYSGTGDYGYTF
TRBD1	.	TRBV19	TRBJ1-1	TGTGCCAGTAGTATCGGGACAGGATGGTACACTGAAGCTTTCTTT	CASSIGTGWYTEAFF
TRBD2	.	TRBV29-1	TRBJ2-5	TGCAGCGTTGTGAGGTCCGCTAGCGGGAGAAGGGGAGAGACCCAGTACTTC	CSVVRSASGRRGETQYF
.	.	TRBV4-3	TRBJ2-7	TGCGCCAGCAGCCAAGATATCGGCCTAGCGAGTAGGTACGAGCAGTACTTC	CASSQDIGLASRYEQYF
.	.	TRBV7-2	TRBJ2-1	TGTGCCAGCAGCTTCGAGAGGGGAGTATTGGCTGAGCAGTTCTTC	CASSFERGVLAEQFF
.	.	TRBV2	TRBJ1-1	TGTGCCAGCAGCGGGGACGAAGCGGTTGAAGCTTTCTTT	CASSGDEAVEAFF
.	.	TRBV5-1	TRBJ1-1	TGCGCCAGCAGCTTGGCTCTCGGAGGGGGAACTGAAGCTTTCTTT	CASSLALGGGTEAFF
.	.	TRBV6-6	TRBJ1-4	TGTGCCAGCAGTGATACGCCAGGGATGAGGGAAAAACTGTTTTTT	CASSDTPGMREKLFF
TRBD2	.	TRBV9	TRBJ2-7	TGTGCCAGCAGCGCGCGGAGCGGGACCTCCTACGAGCAGTACTTC	CASSARSGTSYEQYF
TRBD1	.	TRBV7-2	TRBJ2-7	TGTGCCAGCAGCCCAACAGGGGCCTCCTACGAGCAGTACTTC	CASSPTGASYEQYF
TRBD1	.	TRBV6-6	TRBJ1-4	TGTGCCAGCAGTTCGACAGGGTTGGATGAAAAACTGTTTTTT	CASSSTGLDEKLFF
.	.	TRBV2	TRBJ2-1	TGTGCCAGCAGTGAAGCGGTCGGCGGGAGAAGAGGGGACAGTGAGCAGTTCTTC	CASSEAVGGRRGDSEQFF
TRBD1	.	TRBV15	TRBJ1-4	TGTGCCACCAGCAAGACAGGGGACTCTAATGAAAAACTGTTTTTT	CATSKTGDSNEKLFF
TRBD2	.	TRBV9	TRBJ2-2	TGTGCCAGCAGCGTTCTTCCGTTAGGACTAGCGGGATCCGGGGAGCTGTTTTTT	CASSVLPLGLAGSGELFF
.	.	TRBV2	TRBJ2-3	TGTGCCAGCAGTGGGGAGATATACACAGATACGCAGTATTTT	CASSGEIYTDTQYF
.	.	TRBV28	TRBJ2-7	TGTGCCAGCAGTTTAGTCGGTCCCGCGGGAGAGCAGTACTTC	CASSLVGPAGEQYF